Following are 11 T cell receptor beta chains from one sample sequenced in a study of blood T cell repertoires in COVID-19. Assay: immunoSEQ multiplex PCR; the TCRdb copy retains only in-frame clones and omits some. The sample records some 370,000 clones, 80% to 85% being singletons. Sequencing used PBMCs or T cells enriched from blood (not recorded which). The receptors here all came from a woman between 50 and 59 years old who had recovered from COVID-19.

The rearrangement links TRBV3-1 (or the pseudogene TRBV3-2) to TRBJ2-5; D gene uncertain. V lost 0 bases and J 2 bases, leaving 7 bases between the germline ends. The CDR3 has 14 amino acids. The germline V gene encodes CDR1 LGHDT and CDR2 YNNKEL (reference sequence). CDR3 amino acids: CASSQDILQETQYF. Written as DNA, the CDR3 is TGTGCCAGCAGCCAAGATATACTGCAAGAGACCCAGTACTTC.

The rearrangement links TRBV2 to TRBJ1-2; D is uncertain. Trimming removed 6 bases at V and 0 bases at J, with 8 bases between. This CDR3 spans 13 amino acids. The germline CDR1 and CDR2 sequences are SNHLY and FYNNEI. The CDR3 protein is CASRGPSNYGYTF. The DNA of the CDR3 is TGTGCCAGCAGGGGCCCTTCTAACTATGGCTACACCTTC.

This clone was seen a single time. This chain connects TRBV7-9 to TRBJ2-4, with no clear D. Germline V gene sequence: CDR1 SEHNR, CDR2 FQNEAQ (reference sequence). V gave up 1 base and J gave up 3 bases, with 13 bases separating them. The CDR3 is made up of 16 amino acids. This CDR3 is CASSLDPGRGKNIQYF. The CDR3, as DNA: TGTGCCAGCAGCTTAGACCCCGGCCGAGGCAAAAACATTCAGTACTTC.

This sequence joins TRBV29-1 and TRBJ1-1; 11 bases line up with TRBD1. CDR3 length: 17 residues. Germline values: CDR1 SQVTM, CDR2 ANQGSEA. V gave up 1 base and J gave up 6 bases; unmatched junction bases: 13. CDR3: CSVEGPGQGGSLAEAFF. CDR3 nucleotide sequence: TGCAGCGTTGAAGGTCCGGGACAGGGGGGGAGCTTGGCTGAAGCTTTCTTT.

The rearrangement links TRBV18 to TRBJ2-1, with TRBD1 matching 7 bases. V lost 2 bases and J lost 2; bases outside the gene matches: 0. Germline CDR1 is KGHSH and CDR2 is LQKENI. CDR3 size: 14 residues. CDR3 DNA sequence: TGTGCCAGCTCACCAGACAGGGCCTACAATGAGCAGTTCTTC. Protein product: CASSPDRAYNEQFF.

This chain links TRBV3-1 (or the pseudogene TRBV3-2) with TRBJ1-3; TRBD1 agrees at 7 bases. CDR1 and CDR2 from the germline V gene are LGHDT and YNNKEL (reference sequence). The CDR3 extends over 14 amino acids. With 1 base clipped from V and 5 bases from J, the junction kept 2 bases outside the gene matches. The CDR3, as DNA: TGTGCCAGCAGCCAAGCGGGACAGCGAAACACCATATATTTT. It yields the protein CASSQAGQRNTIYF.

The chain has TRBV13 and TRBJ1-2, with 8 bases identical to TRBD1. The CDR3 contains 14 residues. CDR1 and CDR2 (germline): PRHDT, FYEKMQ (reference sequence). The junction had 8 bases not matched to a gene; V was cut back by 4 bases and J by 7 bases. CDR3 sequence reads: CASSWNPGQGGYTF. The CDR3 DNA follows: TGTGCCAGCAGCTGGAATCCCGGACAGGGTGGCTACACCTTC.

The genes are TRBV4-2 and TRBJ1-4, with 8 bases fitting TRBD1. The CDR3 contains 14 residues. With 4 bases clipped from V and 7 bases from J, the junction kept 5 bases outside the gene matches. Germline CDR1 reads LGHNA; CDR2 reads YNFKEQ. CDR3 region: CASSPGQASEKLFF. CDR3 bases: TGTGCCAGCAGCCCGGGACAGGCGAGTGAAAAACTGTTTTTT.

CDR3 sequence: CASSPTWGRETQYF. CDR3 bases: TGTGCCAGCAGCCCTACTTGGGGGCGAGAGACCCAGTACTTC. The genes are TRBV7-2 and TRBJ2-5; D possibly corresponds to TRBD1 (6 bases). The V gene's germline CDR1 is SGHTA and CDR2 FQGNSA. This CDR3 spans 14 amino acids. The germline V and J ends were trimmed by 5 bases and 4 bases, with 14 bases remaining between them. Looking up the rest from reference TRBV7-2 and TRBJ2-5 gives the full variable domain: GAGVSQSPSNKVTEKGKDVELRCDPISGHTALYWYRQSLGQGLEFLIYFQGNSAPDKSGLPSDRFSAERTGGSVSTLTIQRTQQEDSAVYLCASSPTWGRETQYFGPGTRLLVL.

There are a few counts of this clone. This chain joins TRBV19 and TRBJ1-2; 7 nucleotides align to TRBD1. The CDR3 totals 14 residues. Germline CDR1 is LNHDA and CDR2 is SQIVND (reference sequence). V gave up 3 bases and J gave up 7 bases; unmatched junction bases: 8. The CDR3 loop reads CASSILQGLGGYTF. In nucleotides, the CDR3 is TGTGCCAGTAGTATTCTACAGGGGCTGGGTGGCTACACCTTC. Based on the CDR3 plus reference TRBV19 and TRBJ1-2, the full variable domain is DGGITQSPKYLFRKEGQNVTLSCEQNLNHDAMYWYRQDPGQGLRLIYYSQIVNDFQKGDIAEGYSVSREKKESFPLTVTSAQKNPTAFYLCASSILQGLGGYTFGSGTRLTVV.

The CDR3 sequence: CASSPTPYSPLHF. CDR3 bases: TGTGCCAGCAGCCCAACTCCTTATTCACCCCTCCACTTT. This chain joins TRBV11-1 and TRBJ1-6; no definite D call. The V end lost 5 bases, the J end lost 8 bases, and 10 bases lay between the germline ends. Germline loops: CDR1 SGHAT, CDR2 FQDESV (reference sequence). The CDR3 runs to 13 residues. The whole variable domain, filled in from reference TRBV11-1 and TRBJ1-6, reads EAEVAQSPRYKITEKSQAVAFWCDPISGHATLYWYRQILGQGPELLVQFQDESVVDDSQLPKDRFSAERLKGVDSTLKIQPAELGDSAMYLCASSPTPYSPLHFGNGTRLTVT.